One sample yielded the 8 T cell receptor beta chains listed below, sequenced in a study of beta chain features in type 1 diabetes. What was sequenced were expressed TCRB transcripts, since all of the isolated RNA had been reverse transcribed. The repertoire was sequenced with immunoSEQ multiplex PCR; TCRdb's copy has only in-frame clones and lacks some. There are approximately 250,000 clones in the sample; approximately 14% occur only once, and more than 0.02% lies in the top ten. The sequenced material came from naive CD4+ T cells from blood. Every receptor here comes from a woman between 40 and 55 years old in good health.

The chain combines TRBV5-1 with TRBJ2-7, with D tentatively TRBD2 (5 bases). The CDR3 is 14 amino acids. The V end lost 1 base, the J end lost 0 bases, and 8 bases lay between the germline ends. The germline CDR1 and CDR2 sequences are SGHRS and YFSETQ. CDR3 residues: CASSLSGSSYEQYF. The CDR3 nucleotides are TGCGCCAGCAGCTTGTCTGGGAGCTCCTACGAGCAGTACTTC.

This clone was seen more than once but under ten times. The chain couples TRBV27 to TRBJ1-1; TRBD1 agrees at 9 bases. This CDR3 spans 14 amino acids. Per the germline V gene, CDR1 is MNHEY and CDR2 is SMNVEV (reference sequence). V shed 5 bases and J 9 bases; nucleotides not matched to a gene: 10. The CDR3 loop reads CASSPSQGASQAFF. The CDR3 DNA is TGTGCCAGCAGTCCGTCACAGGGGGCAAGTCAAGCTTTCTTT.

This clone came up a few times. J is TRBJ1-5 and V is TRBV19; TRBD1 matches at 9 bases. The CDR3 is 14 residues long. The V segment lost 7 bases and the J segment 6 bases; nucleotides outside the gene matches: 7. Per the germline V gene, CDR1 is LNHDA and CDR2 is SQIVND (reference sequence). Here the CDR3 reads CASISGQGSQPQHF. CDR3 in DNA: TGTGCCAGTATTTCAGGACAGGGGAGTCAGCCCCAGCATTTT. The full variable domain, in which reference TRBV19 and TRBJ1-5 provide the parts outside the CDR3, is DGGITQSPKYLFRKEGQNVTLSCEQNLNHDAMYWYRQDPGQGLRLIYYSQIVNDFQKGDIAEGYSVSREKKESFPLTVTSAQKNPTAFYLCASISGQGSQPQHFGDGTRLSIL.

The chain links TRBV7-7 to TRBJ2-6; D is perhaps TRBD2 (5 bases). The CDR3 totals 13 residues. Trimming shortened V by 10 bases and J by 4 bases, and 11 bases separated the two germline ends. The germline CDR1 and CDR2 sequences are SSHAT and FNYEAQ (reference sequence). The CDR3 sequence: CATAGLGANVLTF. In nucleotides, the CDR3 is TGTGCCACTGCAGGACTCGGGGCCAACGTCCTGACTTTC.

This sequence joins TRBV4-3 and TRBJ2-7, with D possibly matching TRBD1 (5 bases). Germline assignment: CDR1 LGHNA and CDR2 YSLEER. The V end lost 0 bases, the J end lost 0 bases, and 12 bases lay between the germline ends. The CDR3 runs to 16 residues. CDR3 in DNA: TGCGCCAGCAGCCAAGATAGGCAGGGTAACTCCTACGAGCAGTACTTC. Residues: CASSQDRQGNSYEQYF.

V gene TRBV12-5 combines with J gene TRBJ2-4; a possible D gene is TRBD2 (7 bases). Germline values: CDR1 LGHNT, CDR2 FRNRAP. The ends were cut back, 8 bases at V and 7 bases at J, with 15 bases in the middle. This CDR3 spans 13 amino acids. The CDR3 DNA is TGTGCTAGTTCCGGTGGGGGGGCTAACATTCAGTACTTC. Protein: CASSGGGANIQYF.

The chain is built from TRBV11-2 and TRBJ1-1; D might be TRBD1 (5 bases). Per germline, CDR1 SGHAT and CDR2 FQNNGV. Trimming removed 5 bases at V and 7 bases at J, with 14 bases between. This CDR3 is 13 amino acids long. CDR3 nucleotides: TGTGCCAGCAGCCGTCCAGGGCCGGGTGAAGCTTTCTTT. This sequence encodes CASSRPGPGEAFF.

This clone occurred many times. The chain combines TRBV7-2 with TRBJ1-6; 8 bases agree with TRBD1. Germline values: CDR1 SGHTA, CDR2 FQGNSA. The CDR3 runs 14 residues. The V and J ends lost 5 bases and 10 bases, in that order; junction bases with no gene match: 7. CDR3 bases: TGTGCCAGCAGCCGAGGACAGGGACAATCACCCCTCCACTTT. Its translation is CASSRGQGQSPLHF.